The 5 T cell receptor beta chains listed next were all sequenced from one sample in a study of cytomegalovirus exposure and HLA in healthy donors. PCR involved 60 Vbeta and 13 Jbeta primers. The repertoire was sequenced with immunoSEQ multiplex PCR; TCRdb's copy has only in-frame clones and lacks some. There are around 51,000 clones in the sample, with 2% to 2.5% held by the top ten. Sequencing was carried out using PBMCs. The source of these receptors is a woman aged 40 to 55 in good health and CMV-seronegative.

This sequence joins TRBV4-1 and TRBJ2-7; 7 bases agree with TRBD2. The germline V gene encodes CDR1 MGHRA and CDR2 YSYEKL. The ends lost 4 bases at V and 3 bases at J; junction bases unmatched: 9. CDR3 length: 15 residues. The CDR3 nucleotides read TGCGCCAGCAGCCTTCGACTAGCAAATTACTACGAGCAGTACTTC. Its translation is CASSLRLANYYEQYF.

The gene calls are TRBV10-2 and TRBJ2-7; 9 bases map to TRBD2. CDR3 size: 15 residues. Trimming at V came to 8 bases and at J to 1 base, leaving 9 bases not matched to a gene. Per germline, CDR1 WSHSY and CDR2 SAAADI. The CDR3 loop is CASRFIAGASYEQYF. CDR3 DNA: TGCGCCAGCCGCTTCATAGCGGGGGCTTCCTACGAGCAGTACTTC.

J is TRBJ2-5 and V is TRBV15; 9 bases agree with TRBD1. TRBJ2-7 explains the end of the DNA better; the J call may be wrong. Germline CDR1 reads LNHNV; CDR2 reads YYDKDF (reference sequence). The CDR3 runs to 15 residues. In nucleotides, the CDR3 is TGTGCCACCAGCCCCGGGACAGGGAGCGCCTACGAGCAGTACTTC. Translating it yields CATSPGTGSAYEQYF.

Points on this clone: The sample holds other DNA sequences that translate to the same CDR3. The chain is built from TRBV12-5 and TRBJ1-2; tentative D call: TRBD1 (6 bases). Per germline, CDR1 LGHNT and CDR2 FRNRAP. Trimming removed 5 bases from V and 12 bases from J, with 25 bases in between. This CDR3 spans 15 amino acids. The CDR3 DNA follows: TGTGCTAGTGGTGAGATCAGACAGGCCCAAGGAAAGCACACCTTC. Translated, it gives CASGEIRQAQGKHTF.

The chain uses TRBV14 and TRBJ2-7; 8 bases fit TRBD2. There are 15 residues in the CDR3. Germline CDR1 SGHDN, CDR2 FVKESK. V gave up 3 bases and J gave up 2 bases; unmatched junction bases: 6. The CDR3 sequence is CASSQSGGPTYEQYF. The CDR3 DNA follows: TGTGCCAGCAGCCAGAGCGGGGGACCGACCTACGAGCAGTACTTC.